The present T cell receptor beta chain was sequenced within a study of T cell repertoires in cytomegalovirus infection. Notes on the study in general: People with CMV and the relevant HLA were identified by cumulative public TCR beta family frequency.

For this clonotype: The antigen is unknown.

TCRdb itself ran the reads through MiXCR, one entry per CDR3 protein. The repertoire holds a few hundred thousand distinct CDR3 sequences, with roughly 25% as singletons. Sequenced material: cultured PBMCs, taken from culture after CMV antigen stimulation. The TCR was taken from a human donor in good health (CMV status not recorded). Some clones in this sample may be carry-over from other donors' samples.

This chain's CDR3 is CASSLGRALYNEQFF. The CDR3 region has the DNA TGTGCCAGCAGCCTGGGGAGGGCCCTCTACAATGAGCAGTTCTTC. The chain has TRBV6-2 or TRBV6-3 and TRBJ2-1; 7 positions agree with TRBD2. The ends lost 6 bases at V and 3 bases at J; junction bases unmatched: 8. CDR3 length: 15 residues. Germline loops: CDR1 MNHEY, CDR2 SVGEGT.